A single TCR beta chain is shown here with its context. Its antigen remains unidentified. The CDR3 spans 14 residues. Germline CDR1 is MNHNS and CDR2 is SASEGT. J was trimmed by 5 bases and V by 5 bases; bases with no gene match: 8. Documented time point: week 23, last vaccination. In every dose of vaccine, 300 ug of mutant IDH1 20-mer peptide was given alongside topical imiquimod. This specimen comes from a study of a mutant IDH1 vaccine in newly diagnosed glioma. About the research overall: Vaccination started 4-6 weeks after radiotherapy alone, or with temozolomide cycles. Sex distribution of treated patients was approximately 60% male and roughly 40% female; mean age was around 40 years. Patients previously underwent radiotherapy, temozolomide, or both, and most underwent both.

Using immunoSEQ multiplex PCR, the repertoire was profiled, and TCRdb retains in-frame clones only, with some absent. The sample lists approximately 60,000 clones, roughly three quarters occurring once. Study conclusions and caveats: In roughly 93% of patients, immune responses induced by the vaccine occurred.

The material sequenced was PBMCs, taken from a glioma patient whose treatment included an IDH1 peptide vaccine. The chain is built from TRBV6-1 and TRBJ2-5; 7 positions match TRBD2. The clonotype comes from a woman between 40 and 50 years old with glioma. Some clones in this sample may be carry-over from other donors' samples. The CDR3 is CASSLPWGGETQYF. The CDR3 region has the DNA TGTGCCAGCAGTCTACCCTGGGGGGGGGAGACCCAGTACTTC.